This T cell receptor beta chain was sequenced during a study of Graves' ophthalmopathy and Graves' hyperthyroidism. The sample holds one count of this clonotype. Researchers took RNA transcripts and amplified TCR beta CDR3 regions from them. HTBI primers served in a first-round RT-PCR, which a second-round multiplex PCR followed. TCRdb itself ran the multiplex PCR reads through MiXCR, one entry per CDR3 protein. Among hundreds of thousands of distinct CDR3 sequences, around 50% were seen once, and the ten largest hold 40% to 55%. The CDR3 covers 13 residues. Trimming took 5 bases from V and 3 from J; bases not matched to a gene: 5. CDR1 is SGDLS, CDR2 YYNGEE, per germline.

This receptor was identified in an adult man with Graves' ophthalmopathy. The genes are TRBV9 and TRBJ2-7; 7 nucleotides agree with TRBD1. Sequenced sample: peripheral blood. The CDR3 here is CASSRNRGYEQYF. The CDR3 nucleotides read TGTGCCAGCAGTCGAAACAGGGGCTACGAGCAGTACTTC.